A single sample is the source of the 14 T cell receptor beta chains below, sequenced in a study of shared clonotypes between healthy human individuals. Profiled with immunoSEQ multiplex PCR; TCRdb holds only in-frame clones, not every one. The table records about a million clones, 70% to 85% of them present only once. Sample: memory CD4+ T cells sorted from blood. Subset meaning: CD45RA-negative fraction. The receptor source for this set is a man in his late teens or twenties in good health.

V usage is TRBV10-1 and J usage is TRBJ1-5; D not resolved. Germline V lookup: CDR1 WNHNN, CDR2 SYGVQD (reference sequence). V was shortened by 4 bases and J by 7 bases, with 11 bases between the two germline ends. The CDR3 spans 13 residues. CDR3 in amino acids: CASSAGVGQPQHF. CDR3 sequence (DNA): TGCGCCAGCAGTGCTGGAGTAGGACAGCCCCAGCATTTT.

V and J are TRBV4-3 and TRBJ2-3; TRBD1 matches at 7 bases. This CDR3 contains 15 residues. V trimming: 0 bases; J trimming: 9 bases; junction bases outside the gene matches: 9. The germline V gene has CDR1 LGHNA and CDR2 YSLEER. This CDR3 reads CASSQDGLQGRTQYF. The CDR3 coding sequence is TGCGCCAGCAGCCAAGATGGGTTACAGGGGAGAACGCAGTATTTT.

This chain uses TRBV5-1 with TRBJ1-2; TRBD1 might be the D (5 bases). The ends were cut back, 4 bases at V and 8 bases at J, with 18 bases in the middle. The CDR3 is 14 amino acids. Germline lookup yields CDR1 SGHRS and CDR2 YFSETQ. CDR3: CASSVDRSNAGYTF. Here the CDR3 DNA reads TGCGCCAGCAGCGTTGACAGAAGTAATGCCGGCTACACCTTC.

The chain links TRBV12-5 to TRBJ2-1, with TRBD2 identical over 10 bases. The length of the CDR3 is 18 residues. Looked up from germline, CDR1 is LGHNT and CDR2 is FRNRAP. J was trimmed by 8 bases and V by 2 bases; bases with no gene match: 15. The CDR3 bases are TGTGCTAGTGGTTTGCTCCCAACGGCTAGCGGGAGATGGTATGAGCAGTTCTTC. Translated, it gives CASGLLPTASGRWYEQFF.

This clone was counted only a few times. CDR3 residues: CASSLDQGASGNTIYF. The CDR3 DNA is TGTGCCAGCAGTCTAGACCAGGGGGCGTCTGGAAACACCATATATTTT. The chain has TRBV28 and TRBJ1-3, with 8 bases identical to TRBD1. V lost 5 bases, J lost 1 base, and 7 bases stayed unmatched. The germline gives CDR1 MDHEN, CDR2 SYDVKM. The CDR3 covers 16 residues.

This clone was seen a few times. The chain has TRBV28 and TRBJ2-7; 7 bases are shared with TRBD1. This CDR3 is 14 amino acids long. The junction had 9 bases not matched to a gene; V was cut back by 6 bases and J by 4 bases. CDR1 is MDHEN and CDR2 is SYDVKM in the germline V gene. CDR3 nucleotides: TGTGCCAGCAGCACCCGACAGGGATTTTACGAGCAGTACTTC. Its protein is CASSTRQGFYEQYF.

The chain combines TRBV7-6 with TRBJ2-3, with 11 bases fitting TRBD2. The V gene's germline CDR1 is SGHVS and CDR2 FNYEAQ. J lost 2 bases, V lost 5 bases, and 6 bases had no gene match. The CDR3 has 16 amino acids. CDR3 loop: CASSRNSGGVTDTQYF. CDR3 nucleotides: TGTGCCAGCAGCCGCAATAGCGGGGGGGTCACAGATACGCAGTATTTT.

This chain connects TRBV27 to TRBJ2-7, with a weak D call TRBD1 (7 bases). Trimming removed 4 bases at V and 6 bases at J, with 16 bases between. Germline CDR1 and CDR2: MNHEY and SMNVEV (reference sequence). The CDR3 sequence is 14 residues long. The CDR3 DNA reads as TGTGCCAGCAGTTCTAATGGAGGGGGCATCGAGCAGTACTTC. Translation: CASSSNGGGIEQYF.

This chain uses TRBV6-1 with TRBJ2-3, with 9 bases aligning to TRBD2. V lost 4 bases to trimming and J lost 1 base; unmatched junction nucleotides: 9. Germline CDR1 and CDR2: MNHNS and SASEGT. CDR3 length equals 17 residues. The CDR3 DNA follows: TGTGCCAGCAGTGGCCACGTAGCGGGGGACCGCACAGATACGCAGTATTTT. It yields the protein CASSGHVAGDRTDTQYF.

The V call is TRBV28, the J call TRBJ1-4; the D is unclear. The CDR3 is 14 residues long. CDR1 and CDR2 from the germline V gene are MDHEN and SYDVKM. V dropped 2 bases and J dropped 8 bases, with 12 bases sitting between them. The CDR3 spells CASSLEARREKLFF. The CDR3, as DNA: TGTGCCAGCAGTTTAGAGGCCCGGCGGGAAAAACTGTTTTTT.

This clone was recorded once. Other nucleotide sequences from this sample produce the same CDR3. The rearrangement uses TRBV9 and TRBJ2-1, with D maybe TRBD2 (6 bases). Trimming cost V 0 bases and J 2 bases, with 9 bases left between them. The CDR3 covers 15 residues. CDR1 and CDR2 (germline): SGDLS, YYNGEE. The CDR3 DNA reads TGTGCCAGCAGCGTAGGGGGCGGGACCTACAATGAGCAGTTCTTC. It yields the protein CASSVGGGTYNEQFF. The full variable domain, rest sourced from reference TRBV9 and TRBJ2-1, is DSGVTQTPKHLITATGQRVTLRCSPRSGDLSVYWYQQSLDQGLQFLIQYYNGEERAKGNILERFSAQQFPDLHSELNLSSLELGDSALYFCASSVGGGTYNEQFFGPGTRLTVL.

A remark on this clone: Relative to the germline gene, one junction end is altered; a read error may explain this. The chain combines TRBV30 with TRBJ2-7; TRBD2 matches 9 bases. The germline V gene has CDR1 GTSNPN and CDR2 SVGIG (reference sequence). The CDR3 runs to 12 residues. CDR3 DNA: TGTGCCTGGAGTGTTATAGCGGGGGACGATCTCTTC. Translating gives CAWSVIAGDDLF.

This clone was seen a few times. The V call is TRBV10-3, the J call TRBJ2-7, with D possibly TRBD2 on 6 matching bases. This CDR3 region has 15 residues. V was shortened by 2 bases and J by 4 bases, with 15 bases between the two germline ends. The V gene's germline CDR1 is ENHRY and CDR2 SYGVKD. The CDR3 nucleotides are TGTGCCATCAGTGAGGCTTCAGGGAGGCGGTACGAGCAGTACTTC. This codes for CAISEASGRRYEQYF.

The V gene is TRBV6-5, the J gene TRBJ1-2; no reliable D call. CDR3 length: 13 amino acids. Germline V lookup: CDR1 MNHEY, CDR2 SVGAGI. V was cut by 0 bases and J by 11 bases, with 13 bases left in between. CDR3 bases: TGTGCCAGCAGTTACTCAGATCGCGAAGGATACACCTTC. Protein sequence: CASSYSDREGYTF.